These 28 T cell receptor beta chains originate from one sample sequenced in a study of monozygotic twins with inflammatory bowel disease. TCRdb reprocessed the 5' RACE reads, keeping one entry per CDR3 protein, no DNA. The table lists 440,000 or so distinct CDR3 sequences. The sample consisted of blood. The receptors derive from a human donor with ulcerative colitis or Crohn's disease, or a healthy co-twin of an affected twin (not recorded which).

This sequence joins TRBV7-6 and TRBJ2-1; the D call of TRBD1 rests on TCRdb alone, since no DNA is present to check it. The CDR3 consists of 16 residues. Germline CDR1 reads SGHVS; CDR2 reads FNYEAQ. Here the CDR3 reads CASSLSPRAGYNEQFF. The variable domain in full, completed from reference TRBV7-6 and TRBJ2-1, reads GAGVSQSPRYKVTKRGQDVALRCDPISGHVSLYWYRQALGQGPEFLTYFNYEAQQDKSGLPNDRFSAERPEGSISTLTIQRTEQRDSAMYRCASSLSPRAGYNEQFFGPGTRLTVL.

The chain joins TRBV7-9 to TRBJ2-3; TCRdb's assignment of TRBD2 cannot be checked, as there is no DNA. Per germline, CDR1 SEHNR and CDR2 FQNEAQ (reference sequence). The CDR3 runs to 16 residues. The CDR3 sequence is CASSLALAGYSDTQYF.

V and J are TRBV7-9 and TRBJ2-7; TCRdb's assignment of TRBD1 cannot be checked, as there is no DNA. The V gene's germline CDR1 is SEHNR and CDR2 FQNEAQ (reference sequence). The CDR3 has 14 residues. The CDR3 reads CASRGAGQGAEQYF.

The genes are TRBV20-1 and TRBJ2-7. Germline V lookup: CDR1 DFQATT, CDR2 SNEGSKA (reference sequence). The CDR3 covers 12 residues. The CDR3 loop reads CSAPIISYEQYF.

The V call is TRBV5-5, the J call TRBJ2-3; TCRdb calls TRBD1, which cannot be checked without DNA. Germline lookup yields CDR1 SGHKS and CDR2 YYEKEE (reference sequence). The CDR3 runs 13 residues. The CDR3 reads CASSRTGTDTQYF.

This chain joins TRBV5-1 and TRBJ2-3; the TCRdb D gene call, TRBD1, has no DNA to confirm it. Germline-derived CDR1 and CDR2 are SGHRS and YFSETQ. The CDR3 is 18 residues long. The CDR3 protein is CASSLAQGAGISTDTQYF. Combining the CDR3 with reference TRBV5-1 and TRBJ2-3 gives the whole variable domain KAGVTQTPRYLIKTRGQQVTLSCSPISGHRSVSWYQQTPGQGLQFLFEYFSETQRNKGNFPGRFSGRQFSNSRSEMNVSTLELGDSALYLCASSLAQGAGISTDTQYFGPGTRLTVL.

The rearrangement links TRBV24-1 to TRBJ2-2. The CDR3 is 14 residues long. Looked up from germline, CDR1 is KGHDR and CDR2 is SFDVKD. This CDR3 is CATSLGANTGELFF.

This chain links TRBV7-2 with TRBJ2-3. CDR1 is SGHTA, CDR2 FQGNSA, per germline. The CDR3 spans 12 residues. The CDR3 loop reads CASSLYPYTQYF.

The chain combines TRBV2 with TRBJ2-2. Germline V gene data show CDR1 as SNHLY and CDR2 as FYNNEI. This CDR3 spans 16 amino acids. The CDR3 loop reads CASSEVGSTNTGELFF.

This chain joins TRBV18 and TRBJ2-3; TCRdb lists TRBD2, though no DNA is available to test this call. CDR1 is KGHSH, CDR2 LQKENI, per germline. The CDR3 spans 16 residues. CDR3 loop: CASSRERRTSTDTQYF.

This rearrangement joins TRBV6-5 to TRBJ2-3. The CDR3 consists of 14 residues. Germline assignment: CDR1 MNHEY and CDR2 SVGAGI. CDR3 sequence reads: CASSYRGSTDTQYF.

The rearrangement joins TRBV30 to TRBJ2-5; TCRdb's D gene call, TRBD1, goes unchecked for lack of DNA. The CDR3 has 14 residues. Germline CDR1 is GTSNPN and CDR2 is SVGIG (reference sequence). The CDR3: CAQLRTGSAETQYF. The entire variable domain, with the rest obtained from reference TRBV30 and TRBJ2-5, is as follows: SQTIHQWPATLVQPVGSPLSLECTVEGTSNPNLYWYRQAAGRGLQLLFYSVGIGQISSEVPQNLSASRPQDRQFILSSKKLLLSDSGFYLCAQLRTGSAETQYFGPGTRLLVL.

This sequence joins TRBV6-6 and TRBJ2-7; the TCRdb D gene call, TRBD2, has no DNA to confirm it. CDR3 length: 14 residues. The germline V gene encodes CDR1 MNHNY and CDR2 SVGAGI (reference sequence). The CDR3 sequence: CASGLGPQKDEQYF.

The chain combines TRBV27 with TRBJ2-1; the TCRdb D gene call, TRBD1, has no DNA to confirm it. The CDR3 extends over 13 amino acids. Germline V gene lookup returns CDR1 MNHEY and CDR2 SMNVEV (reference sequence). CDR3 residues: CASSPRDSYEQFF.

The chain has TRBV27 and TRBJ1-2. The CDR3 extends over 18 amino acids. Germline CDR1 reads MNHEY; CDR2 reads SMNVEV (reference sequence). CDR3 sequence reads: CASSLSMNSGGAIYGYTF.

The chain is built from TRBV5-4 and TRBJ2-3; the TCRdb D gene call, TRBD1, has no DNA to confirm it. The germline V gene encodes CDR1 SGHNT and CDR2 YYREEE (reference sequence). This CDR3 is 16 amino acids long. CDR3 protein: CASSLGTGGVADTQYF.

CDR3 in amino acids: CASSLRGGRNTEAFF. V usage is TRBV5-6 and J usage is TRBJ1-1. Germline CDR1 reads SGHDT; CDR2 reads YYEEEE. The length of the CDR3 is 15 residues.

V usage is TRBV10-3 and J usage is TRBJ2-1; the D gene TCRdb calls, TRBD1, cannot be checked with no DNA. Per germline, CDR1 ENHRY and CDR2 SYGVKD. The CDR3 covers 16 residues. CDR3 protein: CAISERGSGIYNEQFF.

The V and J genes are TRBV20-1 and TRBJ2-1; TCRdb picks TRBD2, but there is no DNA to check that call. Per germline, CDR1 DFQATT and CDR2 SNEGSKA (reference sequence). The CDR3 totals 12 residues. The CDR3 sequence is CSVTGLTNEQFF.

The chain is built from TRBV7-2 and TRBJ2-5; absent DNA, TCRdb's TRBD1 call cannot be checked. Germline loops: CDR1 SGHTA, CDR2 FQGNSA. This CDR3 is 14 amino acids long. The CDR3 protein is CASSSRQGVETQYF.

V gene TRBV30 combines with J gene TRBJ2-7; the D gene TCRdb calls, TRBD1, cannot be checked with no DNA. In germline, CDR1 is GTSNPN, CDR2 SVGIG (reference sequence). This CDR3 region has 15 residues. The CDR3 protein is CAWSVTTGFSYEQYF.

This sequence joins TRBV7-9 and TRBJ2-5; the TCRdb call, TRBD1, lacks DNA for checking. This CDR3 has 15 residues. CDR1 is SEHNR and CDR2 is FQNEAQ in the germline V gene (reference sequence). This CDR3 is CASSFLQGTKETQYF.

The CDR3: CASSLGRDRGNSPLHF. The chain uses TRBV7-6 and TRBJ1-6; checking the TCRdb D call of TRBD1 is not possible without DNA. CDR3 length: 16 residues. The V gene's germline CDR1 is SGHVS and CDR2 FNYEAQ.

This sequence joins TRBV5-4 and TRBJ2-4. The CDR3 sequence is 14 residues long. Germline CDR1 and CDR2: SGHNT and YYREEE (reference sequence). CDR3 in amino acids: CASSFPSAKNIQYF. Drawing the rest from reference TRBV5-4 and TRBJ2-4, the complete variable domain is ETGVTQSPTHLIKTRGQQVTLRCSSQSGHNTVSWYQQALGQGPQFIFQYYREEENGRGNFPPRFSGLQFPNYSSELNVNALELDDSALYLCASSFPSAKNIQYFGAGTRLSVL.

CDR3 loop: CASTRNAGYEQYF. The genes are TRBV6-5 and TRBJ2-7; TCRdb indicates TRBD2, and absent DNA this call remains unverified. CDR1 is MNHEY and CDR2 is SVGAGI in the germline V gene. The CDR3 has 13 amino acids.

The CDR3 loop reads CATSDTGSSSTDTQYF. The chain employs TRBV24-1 and TRBJ2-3; TCRdb indicates TRBD1, and absent DNA this call remains unverified. Germline lookup yields CDR1 KGHDR and CDR2 SFDVKD. The CDR3 covers 16 residues.

The rearrangement joins TRBV24-1 to TRBJ1-5; TCRdb outputs TRBD1, but without DNA this stays unchecked. CDR1 KGHDR and CDR2 SFDVKD come from the germline V gene. The CDR3 loop spans 16 amino acids. The CDR3 sequence: CATSDTLGGRDQPQHF.

The chain is built from TRBV6-5 and TRBJ2-5. Germline values: CDR1 MNHEY, CDR2 SVGAGI. The CDR3 sequence is 15 residues long. The CDR3 region is CASSYSEWGQETQYF.